These T cell receptor beta chains were read from a single sample in a study of CD8 T cells in Susac syndrome. MiXCR, applied by TCRdb to the immunoSEQ multiplex PCR reads, yields one record per CDR3 protein. The sample lists 130,000 or so distinct CDR3 sequences; roughly 96% were seen once. Sequencing used CD4+ T cells from PBMCs. These receptor sequences come from a human donor with multiple sclerosis. Each CDR3 is given with its conserved first and last residue. Fields, in order: V gene, clone size, J gene, D gene, CDR3 length, CDR3 DNA, CDR3 protein. The D gene is left open where the match is weak. The size of a clone is reported for some rows only, either as once, few or many, or as a class for expanded clones.

>TRBV5-5|-|TRBJ2-5|-|14
TGTGCCAGCAGTTTATTGTGGGTGGCAGAGACCCAGTACTTC
CASSLLWVAETQYF
>TRBV28|-|TRBJ1-2|-|13
TGTGCCAGAGCAAGGTTACCCAGAAAGGGCTACACCTTC
CARARLPRKGYTF
>TRBV4-3|-|TRBJ1-2|TRBD1|16
TGCGCCAGCAGCCAAACCGGGACAGGGAATCGGTATGGCTACACCTTC
CASSQTGTGNRYGYTF
>TRBV10-3|-|TRBJ2-3|TRBD2|14
TGTGCCATCAGCCGGACTAGCGGCGTATATACGCAGTATTTT
CAISRTSGVYTQYF
>TRBV5-1|few|TRBJ2-2|-|14
TGCGCCAGCAGCTTGGCCGCAGGGACCGGGGAGCTGTTTTTT
CASSLAAGTGELFF
>TRBV19|-|TRBJ1-2|TRBD1|14
TGTGCCAGCCGCGGACAGGGCCTCCAGTCCGGCTACACCTTC
CASRGQGLQSGYTF
>TRBV20-1|once|TRBJ2-5|-|13
TGCAGTGCTCCCAGACTAGTTCAAGAGACCCAGTACTTC
CSAPRLVQETQYF
>TRBV7-3|-|TRBJ2-3|-|17
TGTGCCAGCAGCGAGGGGGCGGGGACTGCTCACACAGATACGCAGTATTTT
CASSEGAGTAHTDTQYF
>TRBV16|-|TRBJ1-5|-|17
TGTGCCAGCAGCCAATCGGGAACAACTAGGGGCAATCAGCCCCAGCATTTT
CASSQSGTTRGNQPQHF
>TRBV7-2|-|TRBJ2-7|TRBD1|12
TGTGCCACCGGGACAGGGACGTACGAGCAGTACTTC
CATGTGTYEQYF
>TRBV20-1|-|TRBJ2-3|-|13
TGCAGTGCTATCAGCCCTAGCACAGATACGCAGTATTTT
CSAISPSTDTQYF
>TRBV20-1|-|TRBJ2-7|-|13
TGCAGTGCTAGGGGAGACAGATTCTACGAGCAGTACTTC
CSARGDRFYEQYF
>TRBV15|once|TRBJ1-5|-|13
TGTGCCACCAGCAGGGTTTCCAATCAGCCCCAGCATTTT
CATSRVSNQPQHF
>TRBV28|-|TRBJ2-2|TRBD2|16
TGTGCCAGCAGTCAACGGACTAGTCAGTGGACCGGGGAGCTGTTTTTT
CASSQRTSQWTGELFF
>TRBV20-1|-|TRBJ1-5|-|13
TGCAGTGCTAGAGGTGGGTGGAATCAGCCCCAGCATTTT
CSARGGWNQPQHF
>TRBV30|-|TRBJ2-1|TRBD1|12
TGTGCCTGGAGAGGATCAGGGGGCAGAGAGTTCTTC
CAWRGSGGREFF
>TRBV5-4|-|TRBJ2-7|TRBD2|15
TGTGGTTGGAGCCCCGGGACTAGCGGGACCTACGAGCAGTACTTC
CGWSPGTSGTYEQYF
>TRBV9|-|TRBJ1-1|TRBD1|14
TGTGCCAGCAGCGTAGGACAGGGGGATACTGAAGCTTTCTTT
CASSVGQGDTEAFF
>TRBV6-5|-|TRBJ2-7|-|11
TGTGCCAGCAGTTGGGGAGGAGAGCAGTACTTC
CASSWGGEQYF
>TRBV28|-|TRBJ1-1|-|12
TGTGCCAGCAGTTTGTCGCACACTGAAGCTTTCTTT
CASSLSHTEAFF
>TRBV5-4|few|TRBJ2-1|TRBD2|15
TGTGCCAGCAGCTCCGGGACTAGCGGGAGTAATGAGCAGTTCTTC
CASSSGTSGSNEQFF
>TRBV18|-|TRBJ2-6|-|11
TGTGCCAGCTCACTCGACTGGGTCCTGACTTTC
CASSLDWVLTF
>TRBV29-1|-|TRBJ1-4|-|10
TGCAGCGGTGGGGAGGAAAAACTGTTTTTT
CSGGEEKLFF
>TRBV24-1|-|TRBJ2-3|-|15
TGTGCCACCAGTGATGCTAAACTAGGCACAGATACGCAGTATTTT
CATSDAKLGTDTQYF
>TRBV5-1|-|TRBJ2-4|TRBD1|14
TGCGCCAGCAGCCCCCTGACAGGGGAAAACATTCAGTACTTC
CASSPLTGENIQYF